This T cell receptor beta chain is drawn from a study of breast tumors, draining lymph nodes, adjacent tissues. Regarding the study as a whole: Tumor T cell lymph node origin was a supported hypothesis, not proven. Tumor repertoires ranked between lymph nodes and nontumor tissue in diversity, with V and J gene preferences. Tumor and nontumor repertoires were significantly more similar in luminal-like than in basal-like breast cancer.

Breast cancer patients provided tissue from their axillary draining lymph nodes. At least ten counts were recorded for this clonotype. Its target is unknown. The CDR3 has 15 amino acids. The germline V and J ends were trimmed by 2 bases and 4 bases, with 14 bases remaining between them. Per the germline V gene, CDR1 is MNHNS and CDR2 is SASEGT. TCRdb recomputed calls from the multiplex PCR reads with MiXCR, one row per CDR3 protein. Among approximately 100,000 distinct CDR3 sequences, 21% were seen once, and the ten largest hold 1% to 1.5%. This TCR was sampled from a female donor with breast cancer. Some clones in this sample may be carry-over from other donors' samples. Material for sequencing was axillary lymph node tissue. This chain joins TRBV6-1 and TRBJ1-2; TRBD1 is a possible D gene (6 bases). The CDR3 DNA is TGTGCCAGCAGTGAATCACAGGGCCGAATCTATGGCTACACCTTC. Its protein product is CASSESQGRIYGYTF.